The subject of this entry is one TCR beta chain. Its antigen remains unknown. This specimen comes from a study of human T cells and chemical hapten exposure. The overall study: Sensitization applied 2% DPC to approximately 2 cm by approximately 2 cm of upper inner arm skin. Small differences in pooled library volume mainly drove the variation in TCR yields per sample. Each patch test put 0.01% DPC on the upper back, and results were read at 6 days.

The time point: patch test 2, 6 weeks after DPC sensitization. Treatment reported: therapeutic diphenylcyclopropenone sensitization with weekly scalp DPC. Germline CDR1 reads MGHRA; CDR2 reads YSYEKL. The CDR3 length is 15 residues. J gave up 0 bases and V 4 bases, and 2 bases lay outside the gene matches. Notes on the study in general: Large CDR3 similarity clusters arose significantly more often from expanded TCRs than from controls.

TCRdb recomputed calls from the RACE reads with MiXCR, one row per CDR3 protein. The sample shows approximately 110,000 distinct CDR3 sequences, roughly a tenth of them seen only once. The source material was whole blood, sampled in connection with sensitization to the hapten diphenylcyclopropenone (DPC). The chain joins TRBV4-1 to TRBJ2-1, with 8 bases aligning to TRBD2. The sequence was collected from a woman aged 40 to 55 with alopecia areata. Some clones in this sample may be carry-over from other donors' samples. CDR3 bases: TGCGCCAGCAGCCCGGGGACTAGCTCCTACAATGAGCAGTTCTTC. Encoded protein: CASSPGTSSYNEQFF.